Below, 10 T cell receptor beta chains from the same sample are listed, as sequenced in a study of shared clonotypes between healthy human individuals. Only in-frame clones appear in the TCRdb table, and some are missing; sequencing was by immunoSEQ multiplex PCR. This table holds approximately 1,500,000 clones, under 99% found once. The sequenced material came from naive CD4+ T cells sorted from blood. The subset here: CD45RA+ positively selected. All receptors derive from a man aged 30-40 years in good health.

V and J are TRBV7-9 and TRBJ2-2; tentatively, D is TRBD2 (6 bases). In germline, CDR1 is SEHNR, CDR2 FQNEAQ (reference sequence). V was cut by 3 bases and J by 5 bases, with 16 bases left in between. The CDR3 length is 16 residues. CDR3 nucleotide sequence: TGTGCCAGCAGCTTGAGGGGCCAGAGCGGGACCGGGGAGCTGTTTTTT. It encodes CASSLRGQSGTGELFF.

V is TRBV19 and J is TRBJ2-1, with 12 bases fitting TRBD2. Trimming cost V 4 bases and J 6 bases; bases outside gene matches: 7. The V gene's germline CDR1 is LNHDA and CDR2 SQIVND (reference sequence). The CDR3 totals 16 residues. The CDR3 DNA reads TGTGCCAGTAGTAGCCTAGCGGGAGGGTGGTTCAATGAGCAGTTCTTC. It specifies CASSSLAGGWFNEQFF.

J is TRBJ2-7 and V is TRBV19; D possibly corresponds to TRBD1 (7 bases). CDR3 length equals 14 residues. Trimming took 7 bases from V and 2 from J, leaving 15 bases between them. Germline V lookup: CDR1 LNHDA, CDR2 SQIVND (reference sequence). The CDR3 DNA is TGTGCCAGTAAGGAGGGACAGATTCCCTACGAGCAGTACTTC. Encoded protein: CASKEGQIPYEQYF.

The CDR3 protein is CASSLAGWDLEAFF. Written as DNA, the CDR3 is TGTGCCAGCAGCTTAGCGGGGTGGGATTTGGAAGCTTTCTTT. The chain has TRBV7-8 and TRBJ1-1; unclear D gene. Trimming took off 0 bases at V and 8 bases at J, with 13 bases between the two ends. This CDR3 is 14 amino acids long. In germline, CDR1 is SGHVS, CDR2 FQNEAQ.

V is TRBV5-8 and J is TRBJ2-2; D uncertain. V was shortened by 6 bases and J by 1 base, with 16 bases between the two germline ends. Per the germline V gene, CDR1 is SGHTS and CDR2 is YDEGEE. The CDR3 covers 16 residues. CDR3 protein: CASTRLSELNTGELFF. The DNA for the CDR3 is TGTGCCAGCACTCGGCTGTCTGAACTGAACACCGGGGAGCTGTTTTTT.

This clone was observed a single time. The genes are TRBV14 and TRBJ2-1, with TRBD2 matching over 14 bases. Germline loops: CDR1 SGHDN, CDR2 FVKESK. The CDR3 loop spans 16 amino acids. V was clipped by 2 bases and J by 7 bases; unmatched bases: 4. For the CDR3, the DNA is TGTGCCAGCAGCCAACCCGGGACTAGCGGGAGTAATGAGCAGTTCTTC. Translated, it gives CASSQPGTSGSNEQFF.

This chain uses TRBV25-1 with TRBJ2-3; D not certain. In germline, CDR1 is MGHDK, CDR2 SYGVNS. V was cut by 8 bases and J by 4 bases, with 7 bases left in between. The CDR3 is 11 amino acids. Written as DNA, the CDR3 is TGTGCCAGCCTAAAGTCAGATACGCAGTATTTT. Amino acids: CASLKSDTQYF.

The chain joins TRBV10-3 to TRBJ1-1; D not resolved. V lost 5 bases and J 0 bases, leaving 7 bases between the germline ends. CDR3 length: 13 residues. Germline CDR1 ENHRY, CDR2 SYGVKD. The CDR3 coding sequence is TGTGCCATCAGTACAGAAATGAACACTGAAGCTTTCTTT. Its protein product is CAISTEMNTEAFF.

V is TRBV5-6 and J is TRBJ1-2, with D perhaps matching TRBD1 (6 bases). Germline-derived CDR1 and CDR2 are SGHDT and YYEEEE. CDR3 size: 14 residues. V was shortened by 0 bases and J by 3 bases, with 9 bases between the two germline ends. DNA for the CDR3: TGTGCCAGCAGCTTGGACGGGGGCCACTATGGCTACACCTTC. Protein sequence: CASSLDGGHYGYTF.

The DNA of the CDR3 is TGTGCCAGCAGCCAAGGAGCGGGAGTCGCCCACAATGAGCAGTTCTTC. Translating gives CASSQGAGVAHNEQFF. The V call is TRBV14, the J call TRBJ2-1, with 8 bases identical to TRBD2. CDR3 length equals 16 residues. Germline V CDR1 and CDR2: SGHDN, FVKESK. With V trimmed by 1 base and J by 5 bases, 7 bases remained unmatched.